These T cell receptor beta chains were read from a single sample in a study of cytomegalovirus exposure and HLA in healthy donors. Produced via immunoSEQ multiplex PCR; TCRdb's table is partial and in-frame only. The sample lists about 200,000 clones; around 87% were seen once. Sequenced input: PBMCs. The receptors stem from a man aged 25 to 40 in good health and CMV-seronegative. Each CDR3 is given with its conserved first and last residue. A D gene is named only where the DNA matches it firmly. Some rows have no size entry. The others give once, few or many, or a class for an expanded clone.

clone size	D gene	J gene	V gene	CDR3 protein	CDR3 DNA
-	-	TRBJ1-2	TRBV6-5	CASSYNRGSYGYTF	TGTGCCAGCAGTTACAACCGGGGGAGCTATGGCTACACCTTC
-	TRBD1	TRBJ2-2	TRBV5-5	CASSWGPSTGGRLFF	TGTGCCAGCAGCTGGGGACCTTCGACAGGGGGAAGGCTGTTTTTT
-	TRBD2	TRBJ2-7	TRBV5-4	CASSPRASGTFRSYEQYF	TGTGCCAGCAGCCCCCGCGCTAGCGGGACGTTCCGCTCCTACGAGCAGTACTTC
-	-	TRBJ2-7	TRBV5-6	CASSADYEQYF	TGTGCCAGCAGCGCGGACTACGAGCAGTACTTC
-	TRBD1	TRBJ1-2	TRBV5-1	CASSSPGQGAGGYTF	TGCGCCAGCAGCTCCCCGGGACAGGGGGCGGGAGGCTACACCTTC
-	-	TRBJ1-4	TRBV19	CASSSHRGVKEKLFF	TGTGCCAGTAGTTCCCATCGCGGCGTGAAGGAAAAACTGTTTTTT
-	-	TRBJ1-5	TRBV15	CATSREVAGTLGNQPQHF	TGTGCCACCAGCAGAGAAGTGGCAGGTACCCTTGGCAATCAGCCCCAGCATTTT
-	TRBD2	TRBJ2-3	TRBV7-6	CASSLAGGVRGMSTDTQYF	TGTGCCAGCAGCTTAGCTGGGGGGGTTAGGGGAATGAGCACAGATACGCAGTATTTT
-	TRBD1	TRBJ1-5	TRBV27	CASSLDREKPQHF	TGTGCCAGCAGTCTAGACAGGGAGAAGCCCCAGCATTTT
-	-	TRBJ1-5	TRBV28	CASSPTLGSNQPQHF	TGTGCCAGCAGTCCGACCCTCGGGAGCAATCAGCCCCAGCATTTT
-	TRBD1	TRBJ1-2	TRBV27	CASRTGLGYTF	TGTGCCAGCAGGACAGGGCTTGGCTACACCTTC
-	-	TRBJ2-2	TRBV5-6	CASSWGLRGNLNTGELFF	TGTGCCAGCAGCTGGGGCCTCCGAGGTAACTTGAACACCGGGGAGCTGTTTTTT
-	-	TRBJ1-2	TRBV18	CASSPAQGRNYGYTF	TGTGCCAGCTCACCTGCACAGGGCCGGAACTATGGCTACACCTTC
-	TRBD2	TRBJ2-5	TRBV5-1	CASSLVAGVWETQYF	TGCGCCAGCAGCTTGGTGGCGGGGGTATGGGAGACCCAGTACTTC
-	TRBD1	TRBJ1-2	TRBV14	CASSPLGTGGGYTF	TGTGCCAGCAGCCCACTCGGGACAGGGGGAGGCTACACCTTC
-	-	TRBJ1-3	TRBV7-2	CASSTTGNSGNTIYF	TGTGCCAGCAGCACGACGGGAAACTCTGGAAACACCATATATTTT
-	TRBD2	TRBJ2-1	TRBV27	CASSFKSGDRALAGGVLSYNEQFF	TGTGCCAGCAGTTTTAAGAGCGGGGACAGAGCACTAGCGGGAGGGGTACTCTCCTACAATGAGCAGTTCTTC
-	TRBD2	TRBJ2-1	TRBV4-3	CASSQGSGGGLEQFF	TGCGCCAGCAGCCAGGGTAGCGGGGGGGGTCTTGAGCAGTTCTTC
-	-	TRBJ2-3	TRBV19	CASSQVAVRTDTQYF	TGTGCCAGTAGCCAAGTAGCCGTCCGCACAGATACGCAGTATTTT
-	TRBD2	TRBJ2-1	TRBV6-4	CASSDSSGSYNEQFF	TGTGCCAGCAGTGACAGTAGCGGGAGCTACAATGAGCAGTTCTTC
once	-	TRBJ1-2	TRBV18	CASAFVVGDYGYTF	TGTGCCAGCGCGTTCGTTGTAGGGGACTATGGCTACACCTTC
-	-	TRBJ1-6	TRBV11-1	CASSLFRLPEAPLHF	TGTGCCAGCAGCTTATTCCGTCTACCAGAGGCACCCCTCCACTTT
-	TRBD2	TRBJ2-2	TRBV5-1	CASSPGLAGFTGELFF	TGCGCCAGCAGCCCGGGACTAGCGGGATTCACCGGGGAGCTGTTTTTT
-	-	TRBJ2-3	TRBV6-6	CASSDGISTDTQYF	TGTGCCAGCAGTGACGGGATCTCGACAGATACGCAGTATTTT
few	TRBD2	TRBJ2-2	TRBV4-2	CASSQEATSPGELFF	TGTGCCAGCAGCCAAGAGGCGACTAGCCCCGGGGAGCTGTTTTTT
-	TRBD1	TRBJ1-6	TRBV18	CASSPNEGTGSNSPLHF	TGTGCCAGCTCACCGAATGAGGGGACAGGGAGTAATTCACCCCTCCACTTT